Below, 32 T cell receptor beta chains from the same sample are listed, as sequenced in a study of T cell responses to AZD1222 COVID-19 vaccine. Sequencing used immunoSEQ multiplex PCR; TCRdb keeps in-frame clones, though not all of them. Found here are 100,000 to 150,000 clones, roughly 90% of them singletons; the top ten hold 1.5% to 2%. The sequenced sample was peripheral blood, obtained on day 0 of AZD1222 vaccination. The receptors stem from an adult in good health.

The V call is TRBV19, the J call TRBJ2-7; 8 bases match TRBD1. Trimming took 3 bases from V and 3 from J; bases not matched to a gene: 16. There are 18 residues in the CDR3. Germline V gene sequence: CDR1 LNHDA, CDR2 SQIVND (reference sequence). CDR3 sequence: CASSMRGRGPINSYEQYF. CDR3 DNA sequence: TGTGCCAGTAGTATGCGGGGCAGGGGGCCAATTAATAGCTACGAGCAGTACTTC.

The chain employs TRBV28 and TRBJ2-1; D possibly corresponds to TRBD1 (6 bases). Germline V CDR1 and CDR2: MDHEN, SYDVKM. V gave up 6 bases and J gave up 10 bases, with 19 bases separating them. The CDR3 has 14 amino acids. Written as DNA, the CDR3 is TGTGCCAGCAGGCCCGGGACACCCAGTGGGGAGCAGTTCTTC. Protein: CASRPGTPSGEQFF.

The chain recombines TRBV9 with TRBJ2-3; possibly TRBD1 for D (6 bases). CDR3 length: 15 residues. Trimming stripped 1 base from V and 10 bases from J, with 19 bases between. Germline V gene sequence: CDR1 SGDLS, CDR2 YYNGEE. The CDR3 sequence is CASSVTSGESESQYF. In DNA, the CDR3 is TGTGCCAGCAGCGTAACCTCAGGGGAGTCGGAGTCGCAGTATTTT.

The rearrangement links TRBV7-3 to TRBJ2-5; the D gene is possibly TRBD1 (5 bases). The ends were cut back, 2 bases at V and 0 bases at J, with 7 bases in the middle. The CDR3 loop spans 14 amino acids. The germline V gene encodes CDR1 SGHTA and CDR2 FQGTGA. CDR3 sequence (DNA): TGTGCCAGCAGCTTACAGGGTGACCAAGAGACCCAGTACTTC. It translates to CASSLQGDQETQYF.

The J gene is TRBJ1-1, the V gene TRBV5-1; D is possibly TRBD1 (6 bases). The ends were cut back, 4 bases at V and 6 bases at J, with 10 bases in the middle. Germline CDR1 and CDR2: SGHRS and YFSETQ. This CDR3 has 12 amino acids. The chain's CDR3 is CASSQGNPEAFF. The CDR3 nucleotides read TGCGCCAGCAGCCAGGGGAATCCTGAAGCTTTCTTT.

DNA for the CDR3: TGTGCCAGCTCACCGCGAGACACCATCGAGCAGTACTTC. This encodes CASSPRDTIEQYF. This chain links TRBV18 with TRBJ2-7; D is ambiguous. Germline V CDR1 and CDR2: KGHSH, LQKENI. V was pared by 3 bases and J by 6 bases, with 12 bases between. This CDR3 comprises 13 residues.

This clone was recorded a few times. The CDR3 reads CASSRESSGGLAHTQYF. The CDR3 coding sequence is TGCGCCAGCAGCCGCGAATCTAGCGGCGGCCTAGCACATACGCAGTATTTT. V is TRBV4-1 and J is TRBJ2-3, with 7 bases fitting TRBD2. There are 17 residues in the CDR3. Germline CDR1 reads MGHRA; CDR2 reads YSYEKL. V gave up 4 bases and J gave up 7 bases; unmatched junction bases: 17.

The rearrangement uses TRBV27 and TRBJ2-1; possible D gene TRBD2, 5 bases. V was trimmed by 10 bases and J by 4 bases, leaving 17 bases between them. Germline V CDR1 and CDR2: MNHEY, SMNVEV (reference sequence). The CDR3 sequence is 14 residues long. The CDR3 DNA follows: TGTGCCACCACCCCGGGCGGGCAGTACAATGAGCAGTTCTTC. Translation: CATTPGGQYNEQFF.

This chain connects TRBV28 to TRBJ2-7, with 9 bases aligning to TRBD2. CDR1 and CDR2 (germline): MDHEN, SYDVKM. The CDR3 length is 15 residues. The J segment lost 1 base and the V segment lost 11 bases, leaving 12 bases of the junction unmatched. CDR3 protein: CAGGSGSHLSYEQYF. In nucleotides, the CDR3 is TGTGCCGGCGGTAGCGGGAGTCACCTTTCCTACGAGCAGTACTTC. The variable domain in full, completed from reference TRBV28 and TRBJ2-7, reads DVKVTQSSRYLVKRTGEKVFLECVQDMDHENMFWYRQDPGLGLRLIYFSYDVKMKEKGDIPEGYSVSREKKERFSLILESASTNQTSMYLCAGGSGSHLSYEQYFGPGTRLTVT.

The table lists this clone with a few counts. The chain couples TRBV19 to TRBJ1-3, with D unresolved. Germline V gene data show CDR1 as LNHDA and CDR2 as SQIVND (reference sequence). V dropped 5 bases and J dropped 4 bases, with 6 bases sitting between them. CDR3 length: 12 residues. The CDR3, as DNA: TGTGCCAGTAGTTACCCGGGAAACACCATATATTTT. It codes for CASSYPGNTIYF.

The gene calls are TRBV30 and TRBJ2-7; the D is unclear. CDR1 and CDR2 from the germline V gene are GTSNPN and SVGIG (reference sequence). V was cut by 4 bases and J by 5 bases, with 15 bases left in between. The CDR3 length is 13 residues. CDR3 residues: CAWNVLGGDEQYF. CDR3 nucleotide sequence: TGTGCCTGGAACGTTTTAGGTGGGGACGAGCAGTACTTC.

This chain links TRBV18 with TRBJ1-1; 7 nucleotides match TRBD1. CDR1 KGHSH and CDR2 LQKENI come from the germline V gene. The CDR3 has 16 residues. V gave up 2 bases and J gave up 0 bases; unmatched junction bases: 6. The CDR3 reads CASSPKDRTMNTEAFF. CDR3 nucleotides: TGTGCCAGCTCACCAAAGGACAGGACGATGAACACTGAAGCTTTCTTT.

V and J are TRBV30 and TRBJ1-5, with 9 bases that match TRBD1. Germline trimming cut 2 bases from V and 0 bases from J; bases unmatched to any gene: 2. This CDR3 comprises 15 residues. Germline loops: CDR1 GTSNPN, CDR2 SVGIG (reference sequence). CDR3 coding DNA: TGTGCCTGGAGTTACAGGGGGCTTAGCAATCAGCCCCAGCATTTT. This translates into CAWSYRGLSNQPQHF.

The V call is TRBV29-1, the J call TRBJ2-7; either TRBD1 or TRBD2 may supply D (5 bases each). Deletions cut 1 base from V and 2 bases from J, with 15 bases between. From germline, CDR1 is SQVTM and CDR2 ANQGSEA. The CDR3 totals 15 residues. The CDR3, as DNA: TGCAGCGTTGAAGTCACCGGGACGGGAACCTACGAGCAGTACTTC. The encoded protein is CSVEVTGTGTYEQYF.

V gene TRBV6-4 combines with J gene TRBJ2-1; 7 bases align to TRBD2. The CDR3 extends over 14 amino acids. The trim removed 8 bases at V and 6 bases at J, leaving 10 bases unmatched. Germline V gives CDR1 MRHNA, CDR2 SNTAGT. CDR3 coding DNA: TGTGCCAGCGCCCGGGCGGGAGAAACCAATGAGCAGTTCTTC. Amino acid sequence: CASARAGETNEQFF.

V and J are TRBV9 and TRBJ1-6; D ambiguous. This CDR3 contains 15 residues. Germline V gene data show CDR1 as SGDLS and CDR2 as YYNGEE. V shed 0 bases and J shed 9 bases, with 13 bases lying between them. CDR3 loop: CASSVAGTLVSPLHF. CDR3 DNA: TGTGCCAGCAGCGTAGCGGGCACCCTTGTTTCACCCCTCCACTTT.

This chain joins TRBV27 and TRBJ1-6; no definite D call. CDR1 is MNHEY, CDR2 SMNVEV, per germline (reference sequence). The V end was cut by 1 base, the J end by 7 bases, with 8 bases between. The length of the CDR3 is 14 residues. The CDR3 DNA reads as TGTGCCAGCAGTTTATTGGCTCCAAATTCACCCCTCCACTTT. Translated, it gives CASSLLAPNSPLHF.

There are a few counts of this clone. The CDR3 nucleotides are TGTGCCAGCAGCCAGGAGGGTATTTTAGTCTACGAGCAGTACTTC. Protein product: CASSQEGILVYEQYF. V and J are TRBV4-2 and TRBJ2-7, with a weak D call TRBD2 (6 bases). Germline values: CDR1 LGHNA, CDR2 YNFKEQ. Trimming removed 3 bases from V and 3 bases from J, with 15 bases in between. The CDR3 is 15 amino acids.

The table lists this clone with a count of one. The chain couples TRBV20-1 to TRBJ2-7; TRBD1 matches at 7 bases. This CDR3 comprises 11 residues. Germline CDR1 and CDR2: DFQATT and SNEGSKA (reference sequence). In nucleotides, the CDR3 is TGCACCACCGGGACAGACTACGAGCAGTACTTC. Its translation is CTTGTDYEQYF.

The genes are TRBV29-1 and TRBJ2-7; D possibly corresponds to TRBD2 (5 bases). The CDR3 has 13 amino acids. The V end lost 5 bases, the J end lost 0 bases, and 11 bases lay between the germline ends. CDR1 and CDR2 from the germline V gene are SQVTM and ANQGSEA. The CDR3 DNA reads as TGCAGCGTTCGGTATGGGAGCTCCTACGAGCAGTACTTC. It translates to CSVRYGSSYEQYF.

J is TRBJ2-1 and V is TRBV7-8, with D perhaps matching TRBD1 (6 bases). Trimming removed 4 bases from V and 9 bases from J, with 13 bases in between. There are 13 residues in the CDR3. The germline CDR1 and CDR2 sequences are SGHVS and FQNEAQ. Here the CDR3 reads CASSSGQNSEQFF. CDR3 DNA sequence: TGTGCCAGCAGCTCAGGACAGAACAGTGAGCAGTTCTTC. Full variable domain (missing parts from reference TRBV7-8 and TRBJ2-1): GAGVSQSPRYKVAKRGQDVALRCDPISGHVSLFWYQQALGQGPEFLTYFQNEAQLDKSGLPSDRFFAERPEGSVSTLKIQRTQQEDSAVYLCASSSGQNSEQFFGPGTRLTVL.

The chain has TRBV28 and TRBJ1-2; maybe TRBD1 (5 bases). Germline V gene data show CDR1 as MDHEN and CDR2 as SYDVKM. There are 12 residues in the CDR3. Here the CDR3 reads CAIHGEGNGYTF. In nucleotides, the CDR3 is TGTGCAATTCACGGGGAGGGGAATGGCTACACCTTC.

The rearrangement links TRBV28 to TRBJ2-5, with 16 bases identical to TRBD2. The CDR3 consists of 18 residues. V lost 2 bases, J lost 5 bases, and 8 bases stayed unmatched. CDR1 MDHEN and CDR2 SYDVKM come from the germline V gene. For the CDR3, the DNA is TGTGCCAGCAGTTTACGATTGGGACTAGCGGGAGGGTTGGAGACCCAGTACTTC. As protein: CASSLRLGLAGGLETQYF.

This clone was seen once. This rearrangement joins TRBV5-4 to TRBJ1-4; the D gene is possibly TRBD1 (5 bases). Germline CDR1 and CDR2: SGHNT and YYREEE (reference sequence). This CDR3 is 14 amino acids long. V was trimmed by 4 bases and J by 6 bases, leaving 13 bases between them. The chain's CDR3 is CASSARGRDEKLFF. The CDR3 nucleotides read TGTGCCAGCAGCGCTAGGGGCCGGGATGAAAAACTGTTTTTT.

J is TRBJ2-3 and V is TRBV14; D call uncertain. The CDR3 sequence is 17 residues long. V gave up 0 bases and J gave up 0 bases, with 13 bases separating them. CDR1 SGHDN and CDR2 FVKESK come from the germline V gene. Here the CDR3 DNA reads TGTGCCAGCAGCCAAGATTTCTGGGCCTCTAGCACAGATACGCAGTATTTT. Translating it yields CASSQDFWASSTDTQYF.

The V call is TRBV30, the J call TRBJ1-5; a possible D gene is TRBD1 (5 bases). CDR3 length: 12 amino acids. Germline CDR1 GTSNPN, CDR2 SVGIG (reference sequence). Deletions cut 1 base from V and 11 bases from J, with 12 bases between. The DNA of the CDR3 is TGTGCCTGGAGTGGACAGTTTAAAGCCCAGCATTTT. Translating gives CAWSGQFKAQHF.

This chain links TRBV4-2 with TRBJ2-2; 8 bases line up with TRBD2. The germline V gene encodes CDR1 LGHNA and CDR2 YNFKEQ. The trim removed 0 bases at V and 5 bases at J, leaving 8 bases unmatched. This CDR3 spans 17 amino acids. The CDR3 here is CASSQDPSGRPTGELFF. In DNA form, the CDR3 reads TGTGCCAGCAGCCAAGATCCCAGCGGGAGACCTACCGGGGAGCTGTTTTTT.

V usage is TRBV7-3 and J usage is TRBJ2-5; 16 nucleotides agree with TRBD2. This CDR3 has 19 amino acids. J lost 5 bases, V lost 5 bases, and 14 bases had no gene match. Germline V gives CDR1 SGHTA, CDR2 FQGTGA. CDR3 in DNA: TGTGCCAGCAGCGCAACCCCCGGGACTAGCGGGGGGGCCAGTGAGACCCAGTACTTC. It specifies CASSATPGTSGGASETQYF.

Here the CDR3 DNA reads TGTGCCAGCAGTTTTCTGAAGGGGGGTCAGGAGACCCAGTACTTC. This encodes CASSFLKGGQETQYF. This chain links TRBV27 with TRBJ2-5; D possibly matches TRBD1 or TRBD2 (6 bases each). V was pared by 3 bases and J by 5 bases, with 16 bases between. The CDR3 totals 15 residues. CDR1 is MNHEY, CDR2 SMNVEV, per germline (reference sequence).

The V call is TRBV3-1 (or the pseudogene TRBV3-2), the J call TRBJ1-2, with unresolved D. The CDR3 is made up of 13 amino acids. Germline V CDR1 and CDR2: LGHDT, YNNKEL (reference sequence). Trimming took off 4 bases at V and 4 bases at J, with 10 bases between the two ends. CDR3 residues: CASSRDGIYGYTF. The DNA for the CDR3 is TGTGCCAGCAGCCGAGACGGGATCTATGGCTACACCTTC.

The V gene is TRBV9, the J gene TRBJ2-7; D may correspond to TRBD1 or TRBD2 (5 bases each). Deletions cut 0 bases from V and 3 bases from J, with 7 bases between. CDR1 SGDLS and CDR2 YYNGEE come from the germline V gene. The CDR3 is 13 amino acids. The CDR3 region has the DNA TGTGCCAGCAGCGTAGGGGGGATCTACGAGCAGTACTTC. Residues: CASSVGGIYEQYF.

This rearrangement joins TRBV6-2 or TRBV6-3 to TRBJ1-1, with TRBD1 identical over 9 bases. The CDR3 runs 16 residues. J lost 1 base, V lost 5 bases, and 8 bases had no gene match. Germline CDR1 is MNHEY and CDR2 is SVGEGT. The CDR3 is CASSTGQGFSNTEAFF. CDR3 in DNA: TGTGCCAGCAGTACGGGACAGGGTTTCTCGAACACTGAAGCTTTCTTT.